A single T cell receptor (beta chain) is shown here with its context. The germline V and J ends were trimmed by 5 bases and 0 bases, with 12 bases remaining between them. Germline CDR1 SGHRS, CDR2 YFSETQ. The CDR3 contains 15 residues. These data belong to a study of blood T cell repertoires in COVID-19. Repertoires were generated with immunoSEQ multiplex PCR, while TCRdb's copy carries only in-frame clones and drops some. Of 250,000 to 350,000 clones in the sample, around 85% were seen once. Sequenced: PBMCs or T cells enriched from blood (not recorded which). The sequence was obtained from a woman between 50 and 59 years old who had recovered from COVID-19. The chain combines TRBV5-1 with TRBJ2-1; D might be TRBD1 (5 bases). The DNA of the CDR3 is TGCGCCAGCAGACCCGGACAAGCCTCCTACAATGAGCAGTTCTTC. Protein sequence: CASRPGQASYNEQFF.